The T cell receptor beta chain described here comes from a study of CD8 T cells in ankylosing spondylitis. Between the trimmed V and J ends, which lost 0 bases and 2 bases, there was a span of 10 bases. This CDR3 is 15 amino acids long. Germline V gene sequence: CDR1 SGHRS, CDR2 YFSETQ. From the 5' RACE reads, TCRdb called clonotypes with MiXCR, one entry per CDR3 protein. The table records hundreds of thousands of distinct CDR3 sequences, roughly 24% of them present only once. The chain uses TRBV5-1 and TRBJ2-3; D not resolved. Sequenced material: blood, either unsorted or a sorted T cell fraction (not recorded which). The sequence came from a male donor with ankylosing spondylitis or in good health (not recorded which). In DNA form, the CDR3 reads TGCGCCAGCAGCTTGGCAGGCGGTTACACAGATACGCAGTATTTT. Its translation: CASSLAGGYTDTQYF.